A single T cell receptor beta chain is shown here with its context. The antigen remains undetermined. This sample was taken from a study of CD8+ T cells in alopecia areata. For the study at large: The drug, tofacitinib, lasted 6 to 18 months, followed by 6 months off drug. Study-wide results and limits: Lesional scalp displayed greater clonality than normal scalp, most notably in alopecia totalis/universalis. With patients, TCR sharing proved less clear than in mice, a difference possibly related to HLA.

In alopecia areata patients, both lesional scalp punch biopsies and peripheral blood were collected. V lost 7 bases, J lost 0 bases, and 16 bases lay in between. CDR1 is SGHAT and CDR2 is FQNNGV in the germline V gene. The CDR3 sequence is 15 residues long. RNA extraction was followed by reverse transcription into cDNA, which acted as the sequencing template. Profiling relied on immunoSEQ multiplex PCR, and the TCRdb table lists in-frame clones only, not all of them. The sample contains more than 150,000 clones, 45% to 60% of which appear only once. This sequence was found in a human donor with alopecia areata. The chain joins TRBV11-2 to TRBJ2-7; no clear D gene. The input for sequencing was CD8+ T cells sorted from blood, taken at week 0. The DNA for the CDR3 is TGTGCCAGCAATTTAGGGCAGGCCCTCTCCTACGAGCAGTACTTC. As protein: CASNLGQALSYEQYF.